This T cell receptor beta chain originates from a study of T cell responses to AZD1222 COVID-19 vaccine. Looking at the study overall: Second-dose recipients at about 4 or about 12 weeks were treated as one pooled group.

This clone was counted once. The antigen remains undetermined. Compared with germline, one end of the junction differs, possibly owing to a read error. Study observations and caveats: With two AZD1222 doses given, Spike-specific TCR breadth and depth both rose. Clonal diversity was possibly underestimated; the donors were predominantly white British and more often female. Nearly half of spike-specific TCRs reportedly target variant regions that are unmutated in the B.1.351 and B.1.1.7 variants.

This CDR3 region has 16 residues. Germline V gives CDR1 MNHEY, CDR2 SMNVEV (reference sequence). The data were produced by immunoSEQ multiplex PCR, yet TCRdb's version contains in-frame clones alone and is incomplete. The sample shows 150,000 to 200,000 clones, 90% to 95% of them seen only once. The sequence derives from an adult in good health. V usage is TRBV27 and J usage is TRBJ2-7; TRBD2 is a possible D gene (6 bases). This sample comprised peripheral blood, obtained on day 0 of AZD1222 vaccination. CDR3 sequence reads: CASSISSGLSSYEQYF. CDR3 DNA sequence: TGTGCCAGCAGTATATCGAGCGGGTTAAGCTCCTACGAGCAGTACTTC.